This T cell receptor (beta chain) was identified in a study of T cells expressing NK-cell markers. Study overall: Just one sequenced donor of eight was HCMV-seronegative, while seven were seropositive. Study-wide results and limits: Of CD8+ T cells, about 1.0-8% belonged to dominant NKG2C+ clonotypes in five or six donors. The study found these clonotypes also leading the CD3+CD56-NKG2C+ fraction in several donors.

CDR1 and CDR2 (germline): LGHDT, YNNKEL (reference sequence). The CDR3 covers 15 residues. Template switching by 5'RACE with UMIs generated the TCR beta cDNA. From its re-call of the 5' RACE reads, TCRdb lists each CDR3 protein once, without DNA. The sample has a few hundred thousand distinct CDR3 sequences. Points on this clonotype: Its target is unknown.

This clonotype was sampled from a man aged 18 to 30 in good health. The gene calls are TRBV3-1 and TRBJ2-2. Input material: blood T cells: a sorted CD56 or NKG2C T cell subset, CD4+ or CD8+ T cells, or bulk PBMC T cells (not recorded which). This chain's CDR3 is CASSLGFAGAGELFF. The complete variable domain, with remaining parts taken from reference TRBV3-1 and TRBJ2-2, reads DTAVSQTPKYLVTQMGNDKSIKCEQNLGHDTMYWYKQDSKKFLKIMFSYNNKELIINETVPNRFSPKSPDKAHLNLHINSLELGDSAVYFCASSLGFAGAGELFFGEGSRLTVL.